This T cell receptor (beta chain) was observed in a study of T cell responses to AZD1222 COVID-19 vaccine (dated by TCRdb to about 2021). General notes on the study: Because spike-specific TCR depth and breadth did not differ between the two schedules, AZD1222 recipients who got a second dose at roughly 4 weeks were pooled with those who got a second dose at roughly 12 weeks. TCR sequencing was performed for 230 to 250 trial participants, of whom roughly 200 were given two doses of AZD1222 and roughly 25 were given two doses of MenACWY control vaccine. Trial participants were enrolled by age into subgroups of 18-55, 56-69 and 70-plus years, and around 140, 26 and 57 TCR-sequenced participants, respectively, were included in these subgroups. The paper as a whole reports these results and caveats: Only five or six AZD1222 recipients were SARS-CoV-2 seropositive at baseline, limiting conclusions about previously exposed vaccinees. Because no samples from the day 14 peak response were available, repertoires could be characterized only after the peak T cell response. The 56-69-year group was small, and its depth increase did not reach significance, likely because of low power. After two AZD1222 doses, spike-specific TCR breadth and depth were significantly higher than at day 0 and than in MenACWY recipients. Vaccine-associated CD4 TCRs spanned the whole spike protein, with dominant responses in regions 160-218 and 743-854. Nearly half of unique spike-specific TCRs reportedly recognized epitopes outside regions mutated in the B.1.351 and B.1.1.7 variants. Participants were mostly white British, with more females than males. The authors suggested clonal diversity may have been underestimated.

The CDR3 regions of human TCRbeta chains were subjected to immunosequencing. Per the source publication's procedure: Repertoire TCRs were checked for matches against a reference library of SARS-CoV-2-specific TCRs that had been generated using the MIRA antigen-specificity platform. Breadth meant the fraction of unique TCRs that were SARS-CoV-2-associated, whereas depth meant the fraction of total T cells that were SARS-CoV-2-associated. Using the MIRA data, each spike-specific TCR was assigned both to the spike region to which the TCR was reactive and to a CD4 or CD8 class. Log10-transformed breadth and depth values were compared by one-way ANOVA with Sidak's multiple comparisons tests. The table was pulled from immuneACCESS by TCRdb, which kept in-frame rearrangements only. Such tables lose some clones; where checked, under half of the loss comes from unresolved V genes, and the rest has no known cause. V, J and clone size derive from that table, while D and trimming were established from the DNA sequence. The sample profile shows around 140,000 clones; roughly 92% of them were found once. The ten largest clonotypes hold 1.7% of the sample.

Based on the germline V gene, the CDR1 and CDR2 sequences are SGHAT and FQNNGV. Inclusive of the bounding cysteine and phenylalanine, the CDR3 is 13 residues long. Solely the CDR3 DNA is kept, with 39 bases framed from the first base. The junction shows trimming of 3 bases on V and 0 bases on J, plus 3 bases between the germline ends. The time point label, as the study defines it: baseline before first vaccination. The vaccinee samples were drawn from two UK trials, COV001 and COV002, one of which was a single-blind randomized controlled phase 2/3 trial testing AZD1222 (ChAdOx1 nCoV-19) in healthy adults. For TCRbeta chain sequencing, PBMC samples from trial participants were taken at day 0 and at day 28 after the second dose. As to this clone: Its binding antigen is unknown. Base qualities were left out, and no much larger clone turns up one base away.

The receptor chain draws on TRBV11-2 and TRBJ1-5; the D gene cannot be resolved reliably. The starting material was peripheral blood, obtained on day 0 of AZD1222 vaccination. This receptor was taken from an adult in good health. CDR3 reads: CASSLNSNQPQHF. In nucleotides, the sequence is TGTGCCAGCAGCTTGAATAGCAATCAGCCCCAGCATTTT. With the rest looked up from the reference TRBV11-2 and TRBJ1-5 genes rather than sequenced, the full variable domain is EAGVAQSPRYKIIEKRQSVAFWCNPISGHATLYWYQQILGQGPKLLIQFQNNGVVDDSQLPKDRFSAERLKGVDSTLKIQPAKLEDSAVYLCASSLNSNQPQHFGDGTRLSIL.